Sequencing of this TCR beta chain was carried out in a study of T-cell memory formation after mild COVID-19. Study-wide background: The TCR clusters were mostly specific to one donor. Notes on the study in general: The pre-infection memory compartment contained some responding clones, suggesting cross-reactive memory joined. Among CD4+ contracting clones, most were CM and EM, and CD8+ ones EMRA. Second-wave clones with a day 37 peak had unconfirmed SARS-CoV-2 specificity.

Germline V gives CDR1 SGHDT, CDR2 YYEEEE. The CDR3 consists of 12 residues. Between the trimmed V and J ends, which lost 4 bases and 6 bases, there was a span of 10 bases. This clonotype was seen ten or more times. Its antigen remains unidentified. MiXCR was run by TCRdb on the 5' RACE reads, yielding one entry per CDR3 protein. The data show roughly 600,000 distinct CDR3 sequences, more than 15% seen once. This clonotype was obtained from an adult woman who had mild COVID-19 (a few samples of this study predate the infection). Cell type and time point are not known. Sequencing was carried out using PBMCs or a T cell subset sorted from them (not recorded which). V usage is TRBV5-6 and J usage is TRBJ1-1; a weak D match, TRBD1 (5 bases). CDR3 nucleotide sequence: TGTGCCAGCAGCGGGGTGGGGGCTGAAGCTTTCTTT. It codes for CASSGVGAEAFF. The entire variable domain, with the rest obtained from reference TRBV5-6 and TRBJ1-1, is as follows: DAGVTQSPTHLIKTRGQQVTLRCSPKSGHDTVSWYQQALGQGPQFIFQYYEEEERQRGNFPDRFSGHQFPNYSSELNVNALLLGDSALYLCASSGVGAEAFFGQGTRLTVV.